This T cell receptor (beta chain) was sequenced for a study of beta chain features in type 1 diabetes. Study-level results: Type 1 diabetes patients showed a moderate but significant shortening of TCRB CDR3s in all four CD4+ subsets. The study found that naive, central memory and Treg TCRB repertoires appeared more similar in patients than in healthy donors.

Germline CDR1 and CDR2: SGHTA and FQGNSA. This CDR3 is 15 amino acids long. Trimming took off 0 bases at V and 2 bases at J, with 10 bases between the two ends. This clone was counted a few times. Antigen specificity is unknown. cDNA synthesis used the whole RNA isolate, giving expressed TCRB sequences. Using immunoSEQ multiplex PCR, the repertoire was profiled, and TCRdb retains in-frame clones only, with some absent. Found here are over 650,000 clones, over 12% of them singletons; the top ten hold 0.035% to 0.045%. The clonotype originates from a man aged 18 to 29 with type 1 diabetes. Sequencing was carried out using naive CD4+ T cells from blood. The V gene is TRBV7-2, the J gene TRBJ1-1, with D possibly being TRBD1 (6 bases). The CDR3 nucleotides read TGTGCCAGCAGCTTAGCCGGGGGCTTAAACACTGAAGCTTTCTTT. Amino acid sequence: CASSLAGGLNTEAFF.